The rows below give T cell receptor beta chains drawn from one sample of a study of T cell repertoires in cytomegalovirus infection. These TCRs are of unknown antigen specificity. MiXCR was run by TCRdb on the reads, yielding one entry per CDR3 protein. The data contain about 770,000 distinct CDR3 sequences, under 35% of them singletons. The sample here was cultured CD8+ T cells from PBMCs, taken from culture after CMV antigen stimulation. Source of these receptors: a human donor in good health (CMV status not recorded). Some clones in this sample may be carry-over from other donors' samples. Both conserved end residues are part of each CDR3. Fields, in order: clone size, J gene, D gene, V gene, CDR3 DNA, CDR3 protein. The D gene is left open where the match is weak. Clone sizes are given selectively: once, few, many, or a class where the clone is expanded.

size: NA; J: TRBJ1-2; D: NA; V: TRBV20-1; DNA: TGCAGTGCTGGACAGCTAGGCACCTTC; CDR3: CSAGQLGTF
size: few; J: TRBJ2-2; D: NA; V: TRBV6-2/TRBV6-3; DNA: TGTGCCAGCAGCCACGTCGAGCGGACGAACACCGGGGAGCTGTTTTTT; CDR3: CASSHVERTNTGELFF
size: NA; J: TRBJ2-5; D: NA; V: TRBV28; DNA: TGTGCCAGCAGTCTCCAGGACTGGGAGGAGACCCAGTACTTC; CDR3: CASSLQDWEETQYF
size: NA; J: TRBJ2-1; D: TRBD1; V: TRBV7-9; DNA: TGTGCCAGCAGCGGGGACAGAGATGAGCAGTTCTTC; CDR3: CASSGDRDEQFF
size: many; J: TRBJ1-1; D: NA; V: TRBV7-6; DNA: TGTGCCAGCAGCCGACTCAGGTTCTTGAACACTGAAGCTTTCTTT; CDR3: CASSRLRFLNTEAFF
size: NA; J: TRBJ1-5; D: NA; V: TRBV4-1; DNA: TGCGCCAGCAGCCAAGATAGGAACAATCAGCCCCAGCATTTT; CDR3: CASSQDRNNQPQHF
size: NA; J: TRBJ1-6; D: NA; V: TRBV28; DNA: TGTGCCAGCAGTTTGTTCGGGACACCGAATTCACCCCTCCACTTT; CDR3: CASSLFGTPNSPLHF
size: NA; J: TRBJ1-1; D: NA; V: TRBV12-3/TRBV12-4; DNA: TGTGCCAGCACCCGCTTGGAGACGGGCAAACGGGGTGAAGCTTTCTTT; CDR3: CASTRLETGKRGEAFF
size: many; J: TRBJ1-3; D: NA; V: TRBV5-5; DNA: TGTGCCAGCAGCTTGCCAGGGAGAAACACCATATATTTT; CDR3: CASSLPGRNTIYF
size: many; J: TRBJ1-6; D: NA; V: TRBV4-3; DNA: TGCGCCAGCAGCCAAGGAAATTCACCCCTCCACTTT; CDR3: CASSQGNSPLHF
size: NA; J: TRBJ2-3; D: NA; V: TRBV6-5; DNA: TGTGCCAGCAGATCAGGGGATACGCAGTATTTT; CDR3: CASRSGDTQYF
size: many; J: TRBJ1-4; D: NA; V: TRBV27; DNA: TGTGCCAGCAGTTTACGGGGGAGAACTAATGAAAAACTGTTTTTT; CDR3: CASSLRGRTNEKLFF
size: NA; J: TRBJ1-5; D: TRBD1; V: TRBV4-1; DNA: TGCGCCAGCAGCCAAAGACAGGGACCAGATCAGCCCCAGCATTTT; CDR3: CASSQRQGPDQPQHF
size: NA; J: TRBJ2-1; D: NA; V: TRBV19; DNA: TGTGCCAGTAGTATGAGCTATGCATACAATGAGCAGTTCTTC; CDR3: CASSMSYAYNEQFF